The next 23 T cell receptor beta chains were all read from a single sample in a study of blood T cell repertoires in COVID-19. The repertoire was sequenced with immunoSEQ multiplex PCR; TCRdb's copy has only in-frame clones and lacks some. The sample has approximately 180,000 clones; roughly 84% are singletons. The sample taken for sequencing was peripheral blood. Receptors originate from an older person with COVID-19, enrolled during active disease.

The genes are TRBV3-1 (or the pseudogene TRBV3-2) and TRBJ2-1, with TRBD2 identical over 8 bases. Trimming removed 4 bases from V and 6 bases from J; junction bases left unmatched: 8. Germline V lookup: CDR1 LGHDT, CDR2 YNNKEL (reference sequence). The CDR3 loop spans 15 amino acids. The CDR3 is CASSPLAGIGNEQFF. DNA of the CDR3: TGTGCCAGCAGCCCCTTAGCGGGGATCGGCAATGAGCAGTTCTTC.

Here the CDR3 reads CASSLDSSGANVLTF. The CDR3 bases are TGTGCCAGCAGCTTGGACAGCTCTGGGGCCAACGTCCTGACTTTC. V is TRBV5-4 and J is TRBJ2-6; D is undetermined. The CDR3 covers 15 residues. Germline V gene sequence: CDR1 SGHNT, CDR2 YYREEE (reference sequence). The V gene lost 0 bases and the J gene lost 0 bases, with 4 bases spanning the gap.

The rearrangement joins TRBV11-3 to TRBJ2-3; D remains ambiguous. Trimming removed 3 bases at V and 4 bases at J, with 5 bases between. The CDR3 loop spans 12 amino acids. Germline V gives CDR1 SGHNT, CDR2 YENEEA. CDR3 loop: CASSLSSDTQYF. DNA for the CDR3: TGTGCCAGCAGCTTGTCGTCAGATACGCAGTATTTT. Full variable domain (rest looked up from reference TRBV11-3 and TRBJ2-3): EAGVVQSPRYKIIEKKQPVAFWCNPISGHNTLYWYLQNLGQGPELLIRYENEEAVDDSQLPKDRFSAERLKGVDSTLKIQPAELGDSAVYLCASSLSSDTQYFGPGTRLTVL.

In DNA form, the CDR3 reads TGTGCCAGCAGCCCCCGTCGACAGGGGAAGGGGGATACGCAGTATTTT. Translation: CASSPRRQGKGDTQYF. The chain has TRBV6-2 or TRBV6-3 and TRBJ2-3; TRBD1 agrees at 8 bases. Germline CDR1 reads MNHEY; CDR2 reads SVGEGT. V shed 6 bases and J 6 bases; nucleotides not matched to a gene: 14. The CDR3 runs 16 residues.

This chain links TRBV7-8 with TRBJ2-1, with 9 bases aligning to TRBD1. The trim removed 0 bases at V and 6 bases at J, leaving 3 bases unmatched. The germline gives CDR1 SGHVS, CDR2 FQNEAQ. The CDR3 extends over 15 amino acids. CDR3: CASSLARDRANEQFF. The CDR3 nucleotides read TGTGCCAGCAGCTTAGCCAGGGACAGGGCCAATGAGCAGTTCTTC.

The chain has TRBV2 and TRBJ2-5, with 7 bases lining up with TRBD2. Germline lookup yields CDR1 SNHLY and CDR2 FYNNEI. The CDR3 extends over 16 amino acids. Unmatched junction bases numbered 10, after V lost 3 bases and J lost 3 bases. The CDR3 spells CASSDIREENEETQYF. The CDR3 DNA is TGTGCCAGCAGTGATATCCGGGAGGAAAATGAAGAGACCCAGTACTTC.

CDR3 amino acids: CASSPAGFSYNEQFF. The CDR3 bases are TGTGCCAGCAGCCCCGCAGGCTTCTCCTACAATGAGCAGTTCTTC. This chain links TRBV9 with TRBJ2-1; D is uncertain. There are 15 residues in the CDR3. Germline V lookup: CDR1 SGDLS, CDR2 YYNGEE. Trimming stripped 4 bases from V and 0 bases from J, with 11 bases between.

The chain joins TRBV11-1 to TRBJ2-7; a weak D match, TRBD1 (6 bases). CDR1 is SGHAT, CDR2 FQDESV, per germline (reference sequence). Trimming shortened V by 1 base and J by 5 bases, and 12 bases separated the two germline ends. The CDR3 length is 14 residues. The CDR3 protein is CASSLESGVHEQYF. DNA for the CDR3: TGTGCCAGCAGCTTAGAATCAGGGGTCCACGAGCAGTACTTC.

The V call is TRBV9, the J call TRBJ2-7; D gene unclear. From germline, CDR1 is SGDLS and CDR2 YYNGEE. V was cut by 2 bases and J by 1 base, with 10 bases left in between. This CDR3 has 14 amino acids. The CDR3: CASSVSPESYEQYF. The CDR3 DNA reads TGTGCCAGCAGCGTGTCCCCAGAATCCTACGAGCAGTACTTC. Using reference TRBV9 and TRBJ2-7 for the parts outside the CDR3, the full variable domain is DSGVTQTPKHLITATGQRVTLRCSPRSGDLSVYWYQQSLDQGLQFLIQYYNGEERAKGNILERFSAQQFPDLHSELNLSSLELGDSALYFCASSVSPESYEQYFGPGTRLTVT.

This chain uses TRBV18 with TRBJ2-7, with D maybe TRBD2 (6 bases). Trimming took off 3 bases at V and 9 bases at J, with 12 bases between the two ends. Germline V gives CDR1 KGHSH, CDR2 LQKENI. This CDR3 spans 12 amino acids. CDR3 in amino acids: CASSPSREWQYF. The CDR3 DNA sequence: TGTGCCAGCTCACCCTCACGGGAGTGGCAGTACTTC.

This chain uses TRBV18 with TRBJ2-3; D remains unclear. This CDR3 has 13 amino acids. Germline CDR1 reads KGHSH; CDR2 reads LQKENI. Trimming left V 4 bases short and J 5 bases short, with 10 bases between. The CDR3 sequence: CASSLSPGDTQYF. The CDR3 DNA reads as TGTGCCAGCTCACTCTCCCCGGGAGATACGCAGTATTTT.

This rearrangement joins TRBV2 to TRBJ1-2, with TRBD1 matching over 10 bases. Losses at the gene ends were 9 bases for V and 7 bases for J; bases not matched to a gene: 8. CDR3 length: 13 residues. Looked up from germline, CDR1 is SNHLY and CDR2 is FYNNEI. This CDR3 is CASKTGGLGGYTF. The CDR3 DNA reads as TGTGCCAGTAAGACAGGGGGCCTTGGTGGCTACACCTTC.

The gene calls are TRBV19 and TRBJ2-2; 9 bases are a match to TRBD2. CDR1 and CDR2 (germline): LNHDA, SQIVND (reference sequence). CDR3 length equals 16 residues. V dropped 9 bases and J dropped 7; count of bases not matched to a gene: 15. For the CDR3, the DNA is TGTGCCAGCTCTAGCGGGAAGCGGGGATCGAACGGGGAGCTGTTTTTT. Its protein product is CASSSGKRGSNGELFF.

The rearrangement links TRBV7-2 to TRBJ2-3; possibly TRBD1 for D (5 bases). CDR3 size: 15 residues. CDR1 is SGHTA, CDR2 FQGNSA, per germline. The germline V and J ends were trimmed by 4 bases and 1 base, with 12 bases remaining between them. The CDR3 here is CASSSSTVRTDTQYF. The CDR3 DNA sequence: TGTGCCAGCAGCTCGTCGACAGTCCGCACAGATACGCAGTATTTT.

The chain combines TRBV7-9 with TRBJ1-1; 7 positions match TRBD1. Germline values: CDR1 SEHNR, CDR2 FQNEAQ (reference sequence). CDR3 length equals 13 residues. J was trimmed by 2 bases and V by 8 bases; bases with no gene match: 5. The DNA of the CDR3 is TGTGCCAGCGAGGGACAGTTAAACACTGAAGCTTTCTTT. Its protein product is CASEGQLNTEAFF.

The genes are TRBV9 and TRBJ1-4; weak D call: TRBD1 (6 bases). V shed 4 bases and J shed 4 bases, with 14 bases lying between them. Germline V CDR1 and CDR2: SGDLS, YYNGEE. This CDR3 is 15 amino acids long. The CDR3 sequence is CASSLYQGLNEKLFF. The CDR3 DNA reads TGTGCCAGCAGCTTGTATCAGGGGCTTAATGAAAAACTGTTTTTT.

This chain connects TRBV10-3 to TRBJ1-5, with a weak D call TRBD1 (6 bases). V was clipped by 3 bases and J by 1 base, with 13 bases between them. The CDR3 has 16 residues. From germline, CDR1 is ENHRY and CDR2 SYGVKD. CDR3 in amino acids: CAISDGQRGSNQPQHF. CDR3 DNA sequence: TGTGCCATCAGTGACGGACAGAGGGGGAGCAATCAGCCCCAGCATTTT.

This clone was counted a few times. J is TRBJ1-1 and V is TRBV10-3; a weak D match, TRBD1 (5 bases). Trimming stripped 2 bases from V and 7 bases from J, with 8 bases between. This CDR3 contains 12 residues. Per germline, CDR1 ENHRY and CDR2 SYGVKD. This CDR3 reads CAISEGHGEAFF. The CDR3 DNA is TGTGCCATCAGTGAGGGACACGGTGAAGCTTTCTTT.

The V call is TRBV6-6, the J call TRBJ2-5; D uncertain. Germline V gives CDR1 MNHNY, CDR2 SVGAGI (reference sequence). There are 13 residues in the CDR3. V lost 2 bases to trimming and J lost 2 bases, with 6 bases between them. Here the CDR3 DNA reads TGTGCCAGCAGTTACGAGATACAAGAGACCCAGTACTTC. It is translated as CASSYEIQETQYF.

This clone was detected only a few times. The chain couples TRBV6-2 or TRBV6-3 to TRBJ1-3, with D unclear. CDR1 and CDR2 (germline): MNHEY, SVGEGT. The V end was cut by 0 bases, the J end by 3 bases, with 6 bases between. The CDR3 has 14 residues. The CDR3 is CASSYSDFGNTIYF. The CDR3 DNA sequence: TGTGCCAGCAGTTACTCCGACTTTGGAAACACCATATATTTT.

This clone was observed once. The chain is built from TRBV27 and TRBJ2-4; TRBD2 matches at 9 bases. This CDR3 spans 13 amino acids. V lost 3 bases, J lost 11 bases, and 5 bases stayed unmatched. From germline, CDR1 is MNHEY and CDR2 SMNVEV (reference sequence). The CDR3 sequence: CASSFAGGPVQYF. The CDR3 region has the DNA TGTGCCAGCAGTTTCGCGGGGGGGCCGGTTCAGTACTTC.

The rearrangement joins TRBV5-8 to TRBJ1-2, with 7 bases matching TRBD1. V gave up 4 bases and J gave up 4 bases; unmatched junction bases: 16. Germline V gene lookup returns CDR1 SGHTS and CDR2 YDEGEE. This CDR3 comprises 17 residues. The CDR3 region is CASSPRLRPTGTYGYTF. DNA for the CDR3: TGTGCCAGCAGCCCACGCCTCCGACCGACAGGGACCTATGGCTACACCTTC.

V and J are TRBV7-2 and TRBJ2-3, with D tentatively TRBD2 (6 bases). This CDR3 has 15 residues. CDR1 and CDR2 (germline): SGHTA, FQGNSA. Between the trimmed V and J ends, which lost 5 bases and 4 bases, there was a span of 16 bases. This chain's CDR3 is CASSGGLTGADTQYF. CDR3 bases: TGTGCCAGCAGCGGGGGACTGACGGGTGCAGATACGCAGTATTTT.